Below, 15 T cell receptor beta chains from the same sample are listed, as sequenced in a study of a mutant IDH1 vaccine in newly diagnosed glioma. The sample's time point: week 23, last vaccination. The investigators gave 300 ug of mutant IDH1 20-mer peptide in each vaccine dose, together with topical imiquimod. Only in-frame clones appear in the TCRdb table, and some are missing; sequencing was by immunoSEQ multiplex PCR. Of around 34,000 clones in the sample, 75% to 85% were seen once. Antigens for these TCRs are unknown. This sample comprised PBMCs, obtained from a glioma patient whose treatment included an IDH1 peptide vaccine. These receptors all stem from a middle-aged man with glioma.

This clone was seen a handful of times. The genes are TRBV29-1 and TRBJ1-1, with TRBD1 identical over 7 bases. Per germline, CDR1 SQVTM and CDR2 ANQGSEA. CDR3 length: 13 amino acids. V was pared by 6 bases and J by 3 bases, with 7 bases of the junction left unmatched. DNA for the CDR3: TGCAGCGTGGCGACAGGGAGGGACACTGAAGCTTTCTTT. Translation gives CSVATGRDTEAFF.

The CDR3: CASSFSGQGKWEQFF. As DNA, the CDR3 is TGTGCCAGCAGTTTTTCCGGACAGGGAAAATGGGAGCAGTTCTTC. This chain joins TRBV28 and TRBJ2-1; 8 positions agree with TRBD1. CDR1 and CDR2 (germline): MDHEN, SYDVKM. The CDR3 consists of 15 residues. V trimming: 3 bases; J trimming: 10 bases; junction bases outside the gene matches: 11.

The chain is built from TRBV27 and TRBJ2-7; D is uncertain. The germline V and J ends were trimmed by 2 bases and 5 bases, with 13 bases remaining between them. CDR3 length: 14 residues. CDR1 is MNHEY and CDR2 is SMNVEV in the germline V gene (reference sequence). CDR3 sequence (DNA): TGTGCCAGCAGTTTAGATTTGGTGGTCAACGAGCAGTACTTC. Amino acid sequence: CASSLDLVVNEQYF.

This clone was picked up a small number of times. CDR3 sequence (DNA): TGTGCCAGCACCCAGAACGGGGCCCCGCGGACTGAAGCTTTCTTT. It translates to CASTQNGAPRTEAFF. The chain uses TRBV5-6 and TRBJ1-1, with a possible D match to TRBD1 (5 bases). Germline-derived CDR1 and CDR2 are SGHDT and YYEEEE. There are 15 residues in the CDR3. With 6 bases removed from V and 5 bases from J, the gap between germline ends came to 20 bases.

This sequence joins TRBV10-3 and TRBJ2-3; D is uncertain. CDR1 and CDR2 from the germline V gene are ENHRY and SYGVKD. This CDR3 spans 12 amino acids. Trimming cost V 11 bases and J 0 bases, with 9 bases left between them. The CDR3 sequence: CAGAGSTDTQYF. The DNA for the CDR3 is TGTGCCGGCGCTGGGAGCACAGATACGCAGTATTTT.

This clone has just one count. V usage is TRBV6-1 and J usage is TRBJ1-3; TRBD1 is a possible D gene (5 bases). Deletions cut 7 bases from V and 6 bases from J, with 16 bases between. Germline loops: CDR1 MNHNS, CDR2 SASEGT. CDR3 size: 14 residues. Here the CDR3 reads CASKLDTASNTIYF. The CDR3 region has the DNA TGTGCCAGCAAATTGGACACAGCCTCAAACACCATATATTTT.

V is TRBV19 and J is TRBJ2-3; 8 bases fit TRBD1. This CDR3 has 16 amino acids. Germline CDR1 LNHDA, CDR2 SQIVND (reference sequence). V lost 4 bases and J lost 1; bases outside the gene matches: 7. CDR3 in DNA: TGTGCCAGTAGTACCTCAGGGGGACAGGGCACAGATACGCAGTATTTT. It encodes CASSTSGGQGTDTQYF.

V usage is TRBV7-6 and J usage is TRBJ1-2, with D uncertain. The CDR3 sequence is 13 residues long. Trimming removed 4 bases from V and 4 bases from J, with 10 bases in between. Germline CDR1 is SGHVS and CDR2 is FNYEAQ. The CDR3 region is CASSSGRGYGYTF. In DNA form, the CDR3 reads TGTGCCAGCAGCTCAGGACGAGGCTATGGCTACACCTTC. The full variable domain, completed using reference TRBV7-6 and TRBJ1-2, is GAGVSQSPRYKVTKRGQDVALRCDPISGHVSLYWYRQALGQGPEFLTYFNYEAQQDKSGLPNDRFSAERPEGSISTLTIQRTEQRDSAMYRCASSSGRGYGYTFGSGTRLTVV.

The CDR3 spells CASRGGKGPDPMNTGELFF. CDR3 coding DNA: TGTGCCAGCAGAGGAGGAAAGGGACCCGATCCAATGAACACCGGGGAGCTGTTTTTT. The chain joins TRBV5-6 to TRBJ2-2; D may be TRBD1 or TRBD2 (5 bases each). Germline CDR1 is SGHDT and CDR2 is YYEEEE. Deletions cut 5 bases from V and 1 base from J, with 24 bases between. The CDR3 sequence is 19 residues long.

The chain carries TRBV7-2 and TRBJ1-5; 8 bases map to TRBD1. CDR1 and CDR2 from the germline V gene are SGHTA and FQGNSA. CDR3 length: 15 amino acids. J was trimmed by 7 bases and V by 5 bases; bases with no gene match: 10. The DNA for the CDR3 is TGTGCCAGCAGCCCTACAGGGGGGGACAACCAGCCCCAGCATTTT. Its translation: CASSPTGGDNQPQHF.

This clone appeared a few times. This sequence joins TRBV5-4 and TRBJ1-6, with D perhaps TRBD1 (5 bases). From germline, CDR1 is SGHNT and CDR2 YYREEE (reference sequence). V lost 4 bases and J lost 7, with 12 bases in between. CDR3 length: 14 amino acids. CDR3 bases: TGTGCCAGCAGCATCGGGACGGCGAATTCACCCCTCCACTTT. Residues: CASSIGTANSPLHF.

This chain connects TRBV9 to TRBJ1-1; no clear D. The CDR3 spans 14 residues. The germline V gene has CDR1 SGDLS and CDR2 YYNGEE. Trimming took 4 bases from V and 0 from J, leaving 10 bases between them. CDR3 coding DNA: TGTGCCAGCAGCACTACACCGATGAACACTGAAGCTTTCTTT. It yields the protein CASSTTPMNTEAFF.

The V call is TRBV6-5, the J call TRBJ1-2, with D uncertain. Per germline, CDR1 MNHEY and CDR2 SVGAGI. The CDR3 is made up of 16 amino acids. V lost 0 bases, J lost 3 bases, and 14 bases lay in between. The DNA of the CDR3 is TGTGCCAGCAGTTACTCGTCGTCTCGGTCGTACTATGGCTACACCTTC. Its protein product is CASSYSSSRSYYGYTF.

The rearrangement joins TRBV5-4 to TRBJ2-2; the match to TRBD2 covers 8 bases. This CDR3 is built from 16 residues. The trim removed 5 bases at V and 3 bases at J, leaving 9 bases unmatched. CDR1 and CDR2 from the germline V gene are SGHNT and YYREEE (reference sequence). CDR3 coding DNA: TGTGCCAGCAGGTCTGACCGGGGGGGCCACACCGGGGAGCTGTTTTTT. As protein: CASRSDRGGHTGELFF.

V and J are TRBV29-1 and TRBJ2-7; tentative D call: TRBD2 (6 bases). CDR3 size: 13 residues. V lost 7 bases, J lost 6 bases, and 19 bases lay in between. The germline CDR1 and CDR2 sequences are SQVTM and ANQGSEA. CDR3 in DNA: TGCAGCGCGAGTGGGAGGAACGGTGGCGAGCAGTACTTC. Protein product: CSASGRNGGEQYF.